These T cell receptor beta chains were read from a single sample in a study of cytotoxic CD8 clonotypes in ibrutinib-treated CLL. The table came from immunoSEQ multiplex PCR; TCRdb's copy has only in-frame clones and leaves some out. The data contain about 140,000 clones, around 80% of them singletons. Material: PBMCs, obtained after 36 months of ibrutinib treatment. The source is a human donor with chronic lymphocytic leukemia. CDR3s include the opening cysteine and the closing phenylalanine or tryptophan. The order of the fields is clone size, J gene, V gene, D gene, CDR3 DNA, CDR3 protein. A D gene is named only where the DNA matches it firmly. Clone size is stated in some rows and not others, as once, few, many or a class when expanded.

-	TRBJ2-2	TRBV2	TRBD1	TGTGCCAGCAGTGAAGCCCTTTGGACAGGGAAAGCCGGGGAGCTGTTTTTT	CASSEALWTGKAGELFF
-	TRBJ2-7	TRBV6-1	TRBD1	TGTGCCAGCAGTTTAGGGGACAGAACCGAGCAGTACTTC	CASSLGDRTEQYF
once	TRBJ2-1	TRBV7-3	TRBD1	TGTGCCAGCAGCTTAAACAGGGGCGATGAGCAGTTCTTC	CASSLNRGDEQFF
-	TRBJ1-6	TRBV19	-	TGTGCCAGTAGTATCCGACAACCTCGGAATCCCCTCCACTTT	CASSIRQPRNPLHF
-	TRBJ1-5	TRBV5-4	-	TGTGCCAGCAGCTCCGGGACCGCGGCACCCCAGCATTTT	CASSSGTAAPQHF
-	TRBJ1-4	TRBV28	-	TGTGCCAGCAGTTTAATCAGGGCGAGGAAGGAAAAACTGTTTTTT	CASSLIRARKEKLFF
-	TRBJ1-2	TRBV28	-	TGTGCCAGCAGGGAGGGTTCTAACTATGGCTACACCTTC	CASREGSNYGYTF
-	TRBJ1-1	TRBV5-1	-	TGCGCCAGCAGCTTGGTAGGGGCGAACACTGAAGCTTTCTTT	CASSLVGANTEAFF
-	TRBJ2-2	TRBV9	-	TGTGCCAGCACTCTAGGGGTGAACACCGGGGAGCTGTTTTTT	CASTLGVNTGELFF
few	TRBJ1-4	TRBV19	-	TGTGCCAGTAGTAAATTTTCTTTTTCGGGTGAAAAACTGTTTTTT	CASSKFSFSGEKLFF
few	TRBJ1-1	TRBV5-1	TRBD1	TGCGCCAGCAGCTTGGCCTTGGGACAGCACACTGAAGCTTTCTTT	CASSLALGQHTEAFF
-	TRBJ1-1	TRBV6-5	-	TGTGCCAGCAGCTTTCTCCAGGGTAACACTGAAGCTTTCTTT	CASSFLQGNTEAFF
-	TRBJ2-7	TRBV7-9	-	TGTGCCAGCAACAGGGACCCATCCTACGAGCAGTACTTC	CASNRDPSYEQYF
-	TRBJ1-2	TRBV19	-	TGTGCCAGTAGTATTACGTTAACAGGGAACGGCGGCTACACCTTC	CASSITLTGNGGYTF
-	TRBJ2-7	TRBV28	-	TGTGCCAGCAGTACCCACGACAGGTCTCGGCTCTACGAGCAGTACTTC	CASSTHDRSRLYEQYF